One and the same sample provided the 32 T cell receptor beta chains below, sequenced in a study of blood T cell repertoires in COVID-19. The assay was immunoSEQ multiplex PCR, and TCRdb's table has in-frame clones only and misses some. The sample lists about 100,000 clones, more than 85% occurring once. Sequenced input: peripheral blood. These receptors were taken from a young man in a cohort sampled during active COVID-19.

The rearrangement links TRBV5-6 to TRBJ2-7; D is unresolved. CDR1 and CDR2 from the germline V gene are SGHDT and YYEEEE. The CDR3 contains 12 residues. The germline V and J ends were trimmed by 0 bases and 2 bases, with 3 bases remaining between them. CDR3 amino acids: CASSLATYEQYF. DNA for the CDR3: TGTGCCAGCAGCTTGGCAACCTACGAGCAGTACTTC.

The chain couples TRBV19 to TRBJ2-5; D is perhaps TRBD1 (5 bases). Trimming shortened V by 3 bases and J by 3 bases, and 14 bases separated the two germline ends. Per the germline V gene, CDR1 is LNHDA and CDR2 is SQIVND (reference sequence). The CDR3 is made up of 15 amino acids. CDR3 DNA sequence: TGTGCCAGTAGTATTGTAACAGGCAGAGAAGAGACCCAGTACTTC. Translating it yields CASSIVTGREETQYF. The variable domain in full, with the rest retrieved from reference TRBV19 and TRBJ2-5, is DGGITQSPKYLFRKEGQNVTLSCEQNLNHDAMYWYRQDPGQGLRLIYYSQIVNDFQKGDIAEGYSVSREKKESFPLTVTSAQKNPTAFYLCASSIVTGREETQYFGPGTRLLVL.

V and J are TRBV6-5 and TRBJ2-7, with D uncertain. V was pared by 8 bases and J by 2 bases, with 16 bases between. The CDR3 loop spans 14 amino acids. CDR1 MNHEY and CDR2 SVGAGI come from the germline V gene. CDR3 bases: TGTGCCAGCCAGTCTAGTAAAATCCCCTACGAGCAGTACTTC. Translation gives CASQSSKIPYEQYF.

The rearrangement links TRBV5-1 to TRBJ1-2; weak D call: TRBD1 (6 bases). With 3 bases removed from V and 4 bases from J, the gap between germline ends came to 16 bases. Germline V gives CDR1 SGHRS, CDR2 YFSETQ. The CDR3 consists of 15 residues. The CDR3 coding sequence is TGCGCCAGCAGCTCAGGGGTTTGGGAGGGCTATGGCTACACCTTC. It translates to CASSSGVWEGYGYTF.

The rearrangement uses TRBV7-2 and TRBJ2-7; 12 bases are a match to TRBD2. V lost 1 base and J lost 4; bases outside the gene matches: 2. The CDR3 runs 15 residues. CDR1 is SGHTA and CDR2 is FQGNSA in the germline V gene. The CDR3 loop reads CASSLDTSGGYEQYF. In nucleotides, the CDR3 is TGTGCCAGCAGCTTAGATACTAGCGGGGGGTACGAGCAGTACTTC. Full variable domain (missing parts from reference TRBV7-2 and TRBJ2-7): GAGVSQSPSNKVTEKGKDVELRCDPISGHTALYWYRQSLGQGLEFLIYFQGNSAPDKSGLPSDRFSAERTGGSVSTLTIQRTQQEDSAVYLCASSLDTSGGYEQYFGPGTRLTVT.

Here the CDR3 DNA reads TGTGCCAGCAGCCTTGACAGGGTGGGGGAGACCCAGTACTTC. Protein sequence: CASSLDRVGETQYF. The chain has TRBV14 and TRBJ2-5, with 7 bases that match TRBD1. The CDR3 covers 14 residues. V dropped 4 bases and J dropped 5; count of bases not matched to a gene: 7. Germline loops: CDR1 SGHDN, CDR2 FVKESK.

The chain is built from TRBV2 and TRBJ2-2, with 8 bases fitting TRBD1. Losses at the gene ends were 7 bases for V and 7 bases for J; bases not matched to a gene: 11. This CDR3 region has 15 residues. The germline V gene has CDR1 SNHLY and CDR2 FYNNEI. In nucleotides, the CDR3 is TGTGCCAGCAATGGGCAGGGGGCGCAGAACGGGGAGCTGTTTTTT. Protein product: CASNGQGAQNGELFF.

The chain joins TRBV19 to TRBJ2-1, with D perhaps matching TRBD1 (5 bases). This CDR3 is 13 amino acids long. The germline V and J ends were trimmed by 3 bases and 9 bases, with 12 bases remaining between them. Germline V gives CDR1 LNHDA, CDR2 SQIVND (reference sequence). In nucleotides, the CDR3 is TGTGCCAGTAGTATGAACAGGCTTGTTGAGCAGTTCTTC. Translation gives CASSMNRLVEQFF.

V gene TRBV7-2 combines with J gene TRBJ2-1; maybe TRBD2 (5 bases). Trimming took 3 bases from V and 4 from J, leaving 16 bases between them. This CDR3 comprises 16 residues. CDR1 SGHTA and CDR2 FQGNSA come from the germline V gene. The CDR3 bases are TGTGCCAGCAGCTTCGGGGTAGCCGAAATATACAATGAGCAGTTCTTC. It yields the protein CASSFGVAEIYNEQFF.

This rearrangement joins TRBV5-4 to TRBJ2-3, with TRBD2 identical over 11 bases. The V segment lost 4 bases and the J segment 2 bases; nucleotides outside the gene matches: 6. CDR1 is SGHNT and CDR2 is YYREEE in the germline V gene (reference sequence). CDR3 length: 16 amino acids. CDR3 residues: CASSPGTSGTTDTQYF. For the CDR3, the DNA is TGTGCCAGCAGCCCGGGGACTAGCGGAACCACAGATACGCAGTATTTT.

This clone has just one count. The chain carries TRBV10-3 and TRBJ1-1; TRBD1 might be the D (6 bases). CDR3 length: 12 amino acids. Trimming cost V 6 bases and J 6 bases, with 11 bases left between them. The germline gives CDR1 ENHRY, CDR2 SYGVKD. The CDR3 nucleotides are TGTGCCATCAGACAGGGTGGTGCTGAAGCTTTCTTT. This codes for CAIRQGGAEAFF.

The chain recombines TRBV2 with TRBJ2-3; a weak D match, TRBD1 (5 bases). This CDR3 has 13 residues. Germline CDR1 and CDR2: SNHLY and FYNNEI. The germline V and J ends were trimmed by 7 bases and 2 bases, with 10 bases remaining between them. CDR3 coding DNA: TGTGCCAGCATGGGGCAGATCACAGATACGCAGTATTTT. Translation: CASMGQITDTQYF.

The V and J genes are TRBV5-1 and TRBJ1-1; perhaps TRBD1 as D (5 bases). The ends were cut back, 0 bases at V and 1 base at J, with 13 bases in the middle. The CDR3 spans 16 residues. Per germline, CDR1 SGHRS and CDR2 YFSETQ. The CDR3 here is CASSLDPQGGNTEAFF. The DNA of the CDR3 is TGCGCCAGCAGCTTGGACCCCCAGGGAGGGAACACTGAAGCTTTCTTT.

This clone appeared once. V is TRBV18 and J is TRBJ2-2; a possible D gene is TRBD1 (6 bases). CDR1 is KGHSH, CDR2 LQKENI, per germline. The V gene lost 4 bases and the J gene lost 0 bases, with 9 bases spanning the gap. This CDR3 region has 15 residues. CDR3 region: CASSRDRPNTGELFF. As DNA, the CDR3 is TGTGCCAGCTCACGCGACAGGCCGAACACCGGGGAGCTGTTTTTT.

The rearrangement uses TRBV9 and TRBJ2-2, with a weak D call TRBD2 (5 bases). Germline V lookup: CDR1 SGDLS, CDR2 YYNGEE. The ends were cut back, 0 bases at V and 2 bases at J, with 11 bases in the middle. CDR3 length: 16 amino acids. The CDR3 sequence is CASSVEEGPNTGELFF. Here the CDR3 DNA reads TGTGCCAGCAGCGTAGAAGAGGGCCCTAACACCGGGGAGCTGTTTTTT.

This clone was detected only a few times. This chain links TRBV5-4 with TRBJ1-2, with 7 bases matching TRBD1. Germline loops: CDR1 SGHNT, CDR2 YYREEE (reference sequence). The CDR3 consists of 17 residues. Trimming at V came to 0 bases and at J to 3 bases, leaving 11 bases not matched to a gene. CDR3 protein: CASSLGLGQPPHYGYTF. CDR3 DNA sequence: TGTGCCAGCAGCTTGGGGCTGGGACAGCCCCCACACTATGGCTACACCTTC. Filled out from reference TRBV5-4 and TRBJ1-2, the complete variable domain reads ETGVTQSPTHLIKTRGQQVTLRCSSQSGHNTVSWYQQALGQGPQFIFQYYREEENGRGNFPPRFSGLQFPNYSSELNVNALELDDSALYLCASSLGLGQPPHYGYTFGSGTRLTVV.

CDR3 DNA: TGTGCCAGCAGTTTAAACCAGGAATACGAGCAGTACTTC. This encodes CASSLNQEYEQYF. This rearrangement joins TRBV27 to TRBJ2-7; unclear D gene. The CDR3 runs to 13 residues. CDR1 MNHEY and CDR2 SMNVEV come from the germline V gene (reference sequence). V was cut by 2 bases and J by 4 bases, with 9 bases left in between.

This chain uses TRBV7-9 with TRBJ2-7; 10 bases agree with TRBD2. The V and J ends lost 5 bases and 3 bases, in that order; junction bases with no gene match: 4. The CDR3 loop spans 14 amino acids. The germline CDR1 and CDR2 sequences are SEHNR and FQNEAQ (reference sequence). The CDR3 nucleotides read TGTGCCAGCAGCCCAATAGCGGGGGGCTACGAGCAGTACTTC. Translating gives CASSPIAGGYEQYF.

This rearrangement joins TRBV6-5 to TRBJ1-2, with TRBD1 identical over 9 bases. The J segment lost 8 bases and the V segment lost 6 bases, leaving 7 bases of the junction unmatched. Germline values: CDR1 MNHEY, CDR2 SVGAGI. The CDR3 runs 13 residues. The CDR3 here is CASRLGQGNGYTF. The CDR3 nucleotides read TGTGCCAGCAGATTAGGACAGGGGAACGGCTACACCTTC.

This clone was counted a single time. The rearrangement links TRBV19 to TRBJ2-2; 9 nucleotides align to TRBD2. V was clipped by 3 bases and J by 5 bases; unmatched bases: 4. This CDR3 is 15 amino acids long. Germline CDR1 is LNHDA and CDR2 is SQIVND (reference sequence). The CDR3, as DNA: TGTGCCAGTAGTATCATGCGGGGGGGAACCGGGGAGCTGTTTTTT. The encoded protein is CASSIMRGGTGELFF.

This chain uses TRBV5-4 with TRBJ1-1, with no clear D. The CDR3 sequence is 14 residues long. CDR1 is SGHNT, CDR2 YYREEE, per germline (reference sequence). V was shortened by 1 base and J by 1 base, with 8 bases between the two germline ends. The DNA for the CDR3 is TGTGCCAGCAGCTTGAGGAGTCAGAACACTGAAGCTTTCTTT. Encoded protein: CASSLRSQNTEAFF.

V is TRBV7-8 and J is TRBJ2-7; 9 nucleotides match TRBD2. The length of the CDR3 is 16 residues. The junction had 12 bases not matched to a gene; V was cut back by 5 bases and J by 4 bases. Germline values: CDR1 SGHVS, CDR2 FQNEAQ. The CDR3 DNA reads TGTGCCAGCAGCCCGAGGGGGCGGGGGGGCACGTACGAGCAGTACTTC. Its protein product is CASSPRGRGGTYEQYF.

The rearrangement uses TRBV6-5 and TRBJ2-5; D is ambiguous. Germline CDR1 is MNHEY and CDR2 is SVGAGI. Trimming stripped 8 bases from V and 2 bases from J, with 9 bases between. CDR3 length equals 12 residues. CDR3 nucleotides: TGTGCCAGCTGCGGAGCACAAGAGACCCAGTACTTC. It specifies CASCGAQETQYF.

The chain employs TRBV7-9 and TRBJ2-7; D not certain. Germline CDR1 is SEHNR and CDR2 is FQNEAQ (reference sequence). Deletions cut 5 bases from V and 2 bases from J, with 25 bases between. CDR3 length: 18 amino acids. This CDR3 reads CASSGTAWNLSSAYEQYF. CDR3 bases: TGTGCCAGCAGCGGTACGGCTTGGAACCTGAGCAGCGCCTACGAGCAGTACTTC. Using reference TRBV7-9 and TRBJ2-7 for the parts outside the CDR3, the full variable domain is DTGVSQNPRHKITKRGQNVTFRCDPISEHNRLYWYRQTLGQGPEFLTYFQNEAQLEKSRLLSDRFSAERPKGSFSTLEIQRTEQGDSAMYLCASSGTAWNLSSAYEQYFGPGTRLTVT.

The chain recombines TRBV19 with TRBJ2-1; weak D call: TRBD2 (5 bases). The V end lost 1 base, the J end lost 9 bases, and 10 bases lay between the germline ends. Germline V gene sequence: CDR1 LNHDA, CDR2 SQIVND (reference sequence). This CDR3 region has 13 residues. CDR3: CASSIVLASEQFF. CDR3 coding DNA: TGTGCCAGTAGTATAGTGCTAGCTAGTGAGCAGTTCTTC.

On this clone itself: The junction differs from germline at one of its ends, possibly a read error. The chain has TRBV11-2 and TRBJ1-2; no firm D call. CDR1 is SGHAT, CDR2 FQNNGV, per germline. The CDR3 runs 11 residues. As DNA, the CDR3 is TGTGCCAGCAGCTTAGATGTGTACAGCCTCTTC. Its protein is CASSLDVYSLF.

The chain carries TRBV2 and TRBJ1-2; 9 bases line up with TRBD1. The CDR3 has 15 amino acids. V lost 10 bases to trimming and J lost 4 bases; unmatched junction nucleotides: 13. The germline CDR1 and CDR2 sequences are SNHLY and FYNNEI. The CDR3 sequence is CATGQGPRFSYGYTF. The CDR3 coding sequence is TGTGCCACCGGACAGGGGCCCAGGTTTAGCTATGGCTACACCTTC.

The CDR3 loop is CASSFRNPNIQYF. In nucleotides, the CDR3 is TGTGCCAGCAGTTTCCGTAATCCTAACATTCAGTACTTC. This chain uses TRBV28 with TRBJ2-4; D is unclear. Between the trimmed V and J ends, which lost 3 bases and 7 bases, there was a span of 10 bases. The CDR3 contains 13 residues. The germline V gene has CDR1 MDHEN and CDR2 SYDVKM.

The chain combines TRBV11-2 with TRBJ1-6; D is uncertain. CDR1 SGHAT and CDR2 FQNNGV come from the germline V gene. Trimming cost V 7 bases and J 6 bases, with 16 bases left between them. The CDR3 extends over 15 amino acids. In DNA, the CDR3 is TGTGCCAGCACCCCAGGTCGGATCCGTAATTCACCCCTCCACTTT. Its protein product is CASTPGRIRNSPLHF.

This clone showed up just once. V gene TRBV19 combines with J gene TRBJ2-6; possible D gene TRBD1, 6 bases. Germline V gene sequence: CDR1 LNHDA, CDR2 SQIVND (reference sequence). V was pared by 3 bases and J by 4 bases, with 10 bases between. CDR3 length: 15 amino acids. The CDR3: CASSIGRGGANVLTF. The CDR3 nucleotides read TGTGCCAGTAGTATTGGCAGGGGAGGGGCCAACGTCCTGACTTTC. The full variable domain, rest sourced from reference TRBV19 and TRBJ2-6, is DGGITQSPKYLFRKEGQNVTLSCEQNLNHDAMYWYRQDPGQGLRLIYYSQIVNDFQKGDIAEGYSVSREKKESFPLTVTSAQKNPTAFYLCASSIGRGGANVLTFGAGSRLTVL.

The chain carries TRBV27 and TRBJ2-2, with D perhaps TRBD1 (6 bases). This CDR3 comprises 14 residues. V was trimmed by 6 bases and J by 3 bases, leaving 11 bases between them. Germline V gene data show CDR1 as MNHEY and CDR2 as SMNVEV (reference sequence). The CDR3 DNA is TGTGCCAGCAGACGATGGACAGACACCGGGGAGCTGTTTTTT. It codes for CASRRWTDTGELFF.

The rearrangement links TRBV7-7 to TRBJ2-2; 8 bases line up with TRBD2. Germline-derived CDR1 and CDR2 are SSHAT and FNYEAQ (reference sequence). The CDR3 has 17 residues. V shed 1 base and J 0 bases; nucleotides not matched to a gene: 4. The CDR3, as DNA: TGTGCCAGCAGCTTAGATAGCGGGACTGCGAACACCGGGGAGCTGTTTTTT. Its translation: CASSLDSGTANTGELFF.